The rows below give T cell receptor beta chains drawn from one sample of a study of identical twins. TCRdb independently ran MiXCR on the 5' RACE reads; one entry per CDR3 protein. The sample lists 1.5 million to 2 million distinct CDR3 sequences; roughly 35% were seen once. Sequences were obtained from cord blood. These TCRs come from a newborn girl in good health. Both conserved end residues are part of each CDR3. D genes are given only for firm matches.

cdr3_aa,d_call,j_call,v_call
CASSLFPLGGKFYEQYF,TRBD1,-,TRBV5-1
CASSRQREGRYNEQFF,TRBD2,TRBJ2-1,TRBV4-1
CSAITPTSGIDEQFF,TRBD2,TRBJ2-1,TRBV20-1
CASSYSTGGRNQPQHF,TRBD1,TRBJ1-5,TRBV6-6
CSALQRDGSYEQYF,-,TRBJ2-7,TRBV20-1
CSVVTSTPGGTQYF,TRBD2,TRBJ2-3,TRBV29-1
CAGSPRLAEEQYF,TRBD2,TRBJ2-7,TRBV18
CATSRDVGRSETQYF,-,TRBJ2-5,TRBV15
CASSSYRDRSYNEQYF,-,TRBJ2-7,TRBV5-1
CASSSASGLAQFF,-,TRBJ2-1,TRBV7-2
CASSHLASYEQYF,-,TRBJ2-7,TRBV14
CATAQLAGDDEQYF,TRBD2,TRBJ2-7,TRBV27